The sample holds one count of the clone carrying this TCR beta chain. Its specificity is unknown. Assay used: immunoSEQ multiplex PCR; TCRdb lists only in-frame clones, some missing. Of 150,000 or so clones listed, about 92% were seen once; the top ten hold more than 8.5%. The data were obtained in a study of T cell responses to AZD1222 COVID-19 vaccine. The overall study: Pooled samples include second doses given at about 4 or 12 weeks.

Findings and caveats of the study: Two AZD1222 administrations were followed by greater Spike-specific TCR breadth and depth.

Trimming took 1 base from V and 1 from J, leaving 2 bases between them. CDR1 SGHRS and CDR2 YFSETQ come from the germline V gene. The CDR3 is made up of 12 amino acids. The receptor was isolated from an adult in good health. Source: peripheral blood, taken on day 0 of AZD1222 vaccination. The chain uses TRBV5-1 and TRBJ1-1; no clear D. In nucleotides, the CDR3 is TGCGCCAGCAGCTTGCCGAACACTGAAGCTTTCTTT. Protein sequence: CASSLPNTEAFF.